This T cell receptor (beta chain) was sequenced for a study of blood T cell repertoires in COVID-19. About the study: Sites across the United States, Italy and Spain contributed samples from acute and convalescent COVID-19. Sample material is recorded as cDNA or gDNA derived from T cells, B-cell-depleted T cells, or PBMCs.

Authors' methods: Cell counts per sample came from amplifying reference gene primers. This table comes from immunoSEQ multiplex PCR, and its TCRdb copy is limited to in-frame clones, with some not included. V, J and clone size were drawn from that table, and D and trimming were deduced from the DNA. Of 130,000 to 150,000 clones in the sample, approximately 92% were seen once. The CDR3 spans 19 residues. The TCR comes from an older woman with active COVID-19. The sample was peripheral blood. The V and J genes are TRBV21-1 and TRBJ2-7; the table gives TRBD1 as D, unverified against the DNA. TRBV21-1 is classified as a pseudogene. CDR3: CASSKWVQGRQGGFNEQYF. The CDR3 DNA sequence: TGTGCCAGCAGCAAATGGGTCCAAGGGCGACAGGGCGGTTTTAACGAGCAGTACTTC.